This T cell receptor beta chain was sequenced in a study of CD8+CD57+ T cells in acquired aplastic anemia. Findings of the study overall: Patients and controls were not found to differ significantly in CD8+ Simpson's diversity. Patients had roughly 30 CD8+ CDR3 sequences in common with controls (the shared set).

Profiling of TCR beta VDJ combinations and CDR3 sequences used genomic DNA as template. TCRdb called the reads again in MiXCR, with one record for every CDR3 protein. This sample has about 150,000 distinct CDR3 sequences, with roughly half found just once. A remark on this clonotype: Its specificity is unknown.

Patients sequenced had flow cytometry evidence of CD8+CD57+ cell expansion. All patients were therapy-naive when blood was sampled. The CDR3 is made up of 13 amino acids. Trimming stripped 5 bases from V and 9 bases from J, with 14 bases between. Germline-derived CDR1 and CDR2 are SQVTM and ANQGSEA. The chain couples TRBV29-1 to TRBJ1-6; D not resolved. The TCR was taken from a human donor with aplastic anemia. Sequences were obtained from sorted CD4+, CD8+, or CD8+CD57+ T cells (not recorded which) from PBMCs. CDR3 protein: CSVSTDPGSPLHF. Here the CDR3 DNA reads TGCAGCGTTTCTACAGACCCCGGTTCACCCCTCCACTTT.